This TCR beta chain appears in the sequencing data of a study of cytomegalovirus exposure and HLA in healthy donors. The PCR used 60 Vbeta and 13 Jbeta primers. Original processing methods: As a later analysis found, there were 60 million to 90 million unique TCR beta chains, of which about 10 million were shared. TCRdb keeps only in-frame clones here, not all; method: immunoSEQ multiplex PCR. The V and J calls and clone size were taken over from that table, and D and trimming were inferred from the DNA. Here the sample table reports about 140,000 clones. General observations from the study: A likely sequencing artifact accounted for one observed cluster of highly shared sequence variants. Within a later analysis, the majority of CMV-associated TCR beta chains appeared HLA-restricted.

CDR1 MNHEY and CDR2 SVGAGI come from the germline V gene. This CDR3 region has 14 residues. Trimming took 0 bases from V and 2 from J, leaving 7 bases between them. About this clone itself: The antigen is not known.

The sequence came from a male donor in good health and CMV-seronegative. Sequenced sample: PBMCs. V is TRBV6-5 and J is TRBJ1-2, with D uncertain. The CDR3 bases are TGTGCCAGCAGTTACTCGAGCAGGAACTATGGCTACACCTTC. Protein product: CASSYSSRNYGYTF.